The 17 T cell receptor beta chains listed next were all sequenced from one sample in a study of cytomegalovirus exposure and HLA in healthy donors (dated 2017 in TCRdb). Receptor libraries were prepared by the immunoSEQ multiplex PCR assay. For the multiplex PCR, a mixture combining 60 forward primers for TCR Vbeta segments and 13 reverse primers for TCR Jbeta segments was used. TCRdb holds this immuneACCESS table with in-frame rearrangements only. Some clones are missing; in checked studies, unresolved V genes explain under half, and the rest has no known cause. The sample table holds some 130,000 clones, of which about 85% were seen once. The ten largest make up around 1.7% of the sample. The sample comprised PBMCs. These receptors all stem from a boy aged 5-17 years in good health and CMV-seronegative.

V usage is TRBV5-4 and J usage is TRBJ2-3, with 7 bases identical to TRBD2. V lost 5 bases, J lost 4 bases, and 10 bases stayed unmatched. Looked up from germline, CDR1 is SGHNT and CDR2 is YYREEE (reference sequence). CDR3 length equals 15 residues. The CDR3, as DNA: TGTGCCAGCAGTCCTTCAACTAGCGTCGCAGATACGCAGTATTTT. Translation: CASSPSTSVADTQYF.

The J gene is TRBJ1-2, the V gene TRBV2; 10 bases map to TRBD1. Germline V CDR1 and CDR2: SNHLY, FYNNEI. After removal of 8 bases from V and 3 bases from J, the junction contained 0 bases not matched to a gene. The CDR3 spans 12 residues. The DNA for the CDR3 is TGTGCCAGCGGGACAGGGGACTATGGCTACACCTTC. Translation gives CASGTGDYGYTF.

The genes are TRBV15 and TRBJ2-5, with 10 positions matching TRBD2. CDR3 length: 17 amino acids. Losses at the gene ends were 0 bases for V and 4 bases for J; bases not matched to a gene: 8. CDR1 is LNHNV, CDR2 YYDKDF, per germline (reference sequence). CDR3 in amino acids: CATSRDLAGAPGETQYF. The CDR3 nucleotides read TGTGCCACCAGCAGAGATCTAGCGGGGGCCCCAGGAGAGACCCAGTACTTC. The full variable domain, its missing parts supplied by reference TRBV15 and TRBJ2-5, is DAMVIQNPRYQVTQFGKPVTLSCSQTLNHNVMYWYQQKSSQAPKLLFHYYDKDFNNEADTPDNFQSRRPNTSFCFLDIRSPGLGDTAMYLCATSRDLAGAPGETQYFGPGTRLLVL.

The chain is built from TRBV30 and TRBJ1-5; D perhaps matches TRBD1 (6 bases). V gave up 4 bases and J gave up 4 bases, with 14 bases separating them. CDR3 length equals 14 residues. Germline V CDR1 and CDR2: GTSNPN, SVGIG (reference sequence). The CDR3 sequence: CAWTEGGSNQPQHF. The CDR3 coding sequence is TGTGCCTGGACGGAGGGGGGGAGTAATCAGCCCCAGCATTTT. The complete variable domain, with remaining parts taken from reference TRBV30 and TRBJ1-5, reads SQTIHQWPATLVQPVGSPLSLECTVEGTSNPNLYWYRQAAGRGLQLLFYSVGIGQISSEVPQNLSASRPQDRQFILSSKKLLLSDSGFYLCAWTEGGSNQPQHFGDGTRLSIL.

The chain carries TRBV4-2 and TRBJ1-2, with D tentatively TRBD1 (6 bases). This CDR3 spans 16 amino acids. Germline CDR1 and CDR2: LGHNA and YNFKEQ. V shed 4 bases and J shed 8 bases, with 23 bases lying between them. In nucleotides, the CDR3 is TGTGCCAGCAGCCCGGAAGGAGTGGGGGCGTTAGAAGGCTACACCTTC. The encoded protein is CASSPEGVGALEGYTF.

This clone was counted a single time. The rearrangement links TRBV9 to TRBJ2-3; 13 nucleotides match TRBD2. Trimming removed 0 bases from V and 5 bases from J; junction bases left unmatched: 6. The CDR3 is made up of 17 amino acids. CDR1 is SGDLS, CDR2 YYNGEE, per germline. The chain's CDR3 is CASSVEGLAGARDTQYF. The CDR3 DNA sequence: TGTGCCAGCAGCGTAGAAGGACTAGCGGGGGCCCGAGATACGCAGTATTTT.

Comments on this clone: The identical CDR3 is also encoded by other nucleotide sequences in the sample. The rearrangement uses TRBV30 and TRBJ2-2; D call uncertain. V lost 2 bases to trimming and J lost 6 bases, with 4 bases between them. This CDR3 is built from 11 residues. Germline CDR1 reads GTSNPN; CDR2 reads SVGIG (reference sequence). The CDR3 DNA reads as TGTGCCTGGAGTCCCTCCGGGGAGCTGTTTTTT. Translation: CAWSPSGELFF.

This chain joins TRBV4-2 and TRBJ2-5; 8 nucleotides align to TRBD2. CDR1 is LGHNA, CDR2 YNFKEQ, per germline. V lost 2 bases to trimming and J lost 1 base; unmatched junction nucleotides: 12. The CDR3 is made up of 18 amino acids. The CDR3 DNA is TGTGCCAGCAGCCAAACTAGTGCGGGGGGATCCTTCCAAGAGACCCAGTACTTC. It specifies CASSQTSAGGSFQETQYF.

This clone was found once. Different DNA sequences within this sample yield the same CDR3. The chain employs TRBV9 and TRBJ1-1; unclear D gene. The CDR3 loop spans 13 amino acids. The ends were cut back, 0 bases at V and 3 bases at J, with 6 bases in the middle. CDR1 is SGDLS, CDR2 YYNGEE, per germline. CDR3 in DNA: TGTGCCAGCAGCGTAGTGGGAGACACTGAAGCTTTCTTT. Encoded protein: CASSVVGDTEAFF.

The chain joins TRBV6-5 to TRBJ1-3; D gene uncertain. Germline V gene data show CDR1 as MNHEY and CDR2 as SVGAGI. Between the trimmed V and J ends, which lost 3 bases and 6 bases, there was a span of 15 bases. This CDR3 is built from 15 residues. The CDR3 region has the DNA TGTGCCAGCAGTTATTATCAGAAACCCTTAAACACCATATATTTT. Translated: CASSYYQKPLNTIYF.

A single count supports this clone. The V call is TRBV11-3, the J call TRBJ1-5; D unclear. Per the germline V gene, CDR1 is SGHNT and CDR2 is YENEEA. V was shortened by 8 bases and J by 0 bases, with 17 bases between the two germline ends. The CDR3 has 16 amino acids. The CDR3, as DNA: TGTGCCAGCCACTTCGGGGATCCCTATAGCAATCAGCCCCAGCATTTT. Protein: CASHFGDPYSNQPQHF.

This clone was picked up one time. The V call is TRBV29-1, the J call TRBJ1-1, with 8 bases that match TRBD1. J lost 6 bases, V lost 6 bases, and 12 bases had no gene match. The CDR3 is made up of 14 amino acids. Germline CDR1 is SQVTM and CDR2 is ANQGSEA. CDR3: CSVASGQGRAEAFF. The CDR3 DNA is TGCAGCGTCGCTAGCGGACAGGGTCGCGCTGAAGCTTTCTTT.

The V call is TRBV7-3, the J call TRBJ2-1; TRBD2 aligns across 7 bases. The V gene end was trimmed by 2 bases and the J gene end by 9 bases; junction bases not matched to a gene: 7. Germline V gene lookup returns CDR1 SGHTA and CDR2 FQGTGA. This CDR3 has 14 residues. The CDR3 DNA sequence: TGTGCCAGCAGCTTAGGCGGGGGTTCCGTTGAGCAGTTCTTC. Protein: CASSLGGGSVEQFF.

The chain links TRBV7-9 to TRBJ2-3; 9 bases are shared with TRBD2. From germline, CDR1 is SEHNR and CDR2 FQNEAQ (reference sequence). Trimming removed 3 bases from V and 5 bases from J; junction bases left unmatched: 6. The CDR3 extends over 15 amino acids. The CDR3 nucleotides are TGTGCCAGCAGCTTCAGCGGGGGGAGTGGAGATACGCAGTATTTT. This codes for CASSFSGGSGDTQYF. Supplemented by reference TRBV7-9 and TRBJ2-3, the full variable domain reads DTGVSQNPRHKITKRGQNVTFRCDPISEHNRLYWYRQTLGQGPEFLTYFQNEAQLEKSRLLSDRFSAERPKGSFSTLEIQRTEQGDSAMYLCASSFSGGSGDTQYFGPGTRLTVL.

V gene TRBV5-1 combines with J gene TRBJ2-1; D is tentatively TRBD1 or TRBD2 (5 bases each). The germline CDR1 and CDR2 sequences are SGHRS and YFSETQ. This CDR3 has 12 amino acids. V gave up 4 bases and J gave up 16 bases, with 18 bases separating them. The CDR3, as DNA: TGCGCCAGCAGCGTGGACTGGGGTTGGGGCTTCTTC. This gives the protein CASSVDWGWGFF.

The rearrangement uses TRBV7-9 and TRBJ1-1, with 7 nucleotides matching TRBD1. Germline assignment: CDR1 SEHNR and CDR2 FQNEAQ (reference sequence). The CDR3 totals 16 residues. The trim removed 1 base at V and 0 bases at J, leaving 5 bases unmatched. The CDR3 here is CASSLVPGGVNTEAFF. The CDR3 nucleotides are TGTGCCAGCAGCTTAGTGCCAGGGGGAGTGAACACTGAAGCTTTCTTT.

The rearrangement links TRBV7-9 to TRBJ2-1; no definite D call. V dropped 6 bases and J dropped 7 bases, with 19 bases sitting between them. Germline CDR1 reads SEHNR; CDR2 reads FQNEAQ (reference sequence). The CDR3 runs 15 residues. CDR3 sequence: CASSFSLGQENEQFF. The CDR3, as DNA: TGTGCCAGCAGTTTTAGTTTGGGCCAGGAAAATGAGCAGTTCTTC.